These 10 T cell receptor beta chains share one sample of origin, sequenced in a study of blood T cell repertoires in COVID-19. TCRdb's copy holds only in-frame clones and misses some; the assay was immunoSEQ multiplex PCR. This sample yields 95,000 to 110,000 clones, of which more than 80% are seen a single time; under 5.5% belongs to the top ten. The source material was peripheral blood. Source of these receptors: a man aged 40-49 years with active or convalescent COVID-19.

The chain carries TRBV7-9 and TRBJ1-1; no definite D call. V was clipped by 6 bases and J by 3 bases, with 14 bases between them. CDR3 size: 14 residues. Germline CDR1 reads SEHNR; CDR2 reads FQNEAQ (reference sequence). CDR3 DNA sequence: TGTGCCAGCAGAAACCGGGGATCGGACACTGAAGCTTTCTTT. Amino acids: CASRNRGSDTEAFF.

This chain links TRBV5-1 with TRBJ1-5, with a possible D match to TRBD1 (6 bases). Trimming stripped 0 bases from V and 3 bases from J, with 13 bases between. Germline lookup yields CDR1 SGHRS and CDR2 YFSETQ. The CDR3 length is 16 residues. For the CDR3, the DNA is TGCGCCAGCAGCTTGGGATCAGGGGATACCAATCAGCCCCAGCATTTT. It codes for CASSLGSGDTNQPQHF.

The chain employs TRBV18 and TRBJ1-5; D gene ambiguous. Per the germline V gene, CDR1 is KGHSH and CDR2 is LQKENI. CDR3 length: 14 residues. Trimming took 3 bases from V and 7 from J, leaving 13 bases between them. CDR3 coding DNA: TGTGCCAGCTCACCGGCCGAGGGAGGACAGCCCCAGCATTTT. It translates to CASSPAEGGQPQHF.

The rearrangement uses TRBV7-9 and TRBJ1-2; D might be TRBD1 (5 bases). The V and J ends lost 5 bases and 2 bases respectively, with 12 bases between them. This CDR3 region has 14 residues. CDR1 is SEHNR, CDR2 FQNEAQ, per germline (reference sequence). In DNA, the CDR3 is TGTGCCAGCAGCCTGCCACAGGTGAACTATGGCTACACCTTC. It specifies CASSLPQVNYGYTF.

CDR3 residues: CASTPFRTGSTDTQYF. Written as DNA, the CDR3 is TGTGCCAGCACCCCGTTTAGGACAGGCAGCACAGATACGCAGTATTTT. The chain is built from TRBV2 and TRBJ2-3, with 7 bases identical to TRBD1. This CDR3 spans 16 amino acids. CDR1 is SNHLY and CDR2 is FYNNEI in the germline V gene. Germline trimming cut 7 bases from V and 0 bases from J; bases unmatched to any gene: 10.

The J gene is TRBJ2-1, the V gene TRBV30; 7 nucleotides line up with TRBD2. CDR3 length: 14 amino acids. The trim removed 2 bases at V and 5 bases at J, leaving 6 bases unmatched. CDR1 and CDR2 from the germline V gene are GTSNPN and SVGIG (reference sequence). CDR3 amino acids: CAWSRLALNNEQFF. CDR3 coding DNA: TGTGCCTGGAGTAGACTAGCCCTAAACAATGAGCAGTTCTTC.

This chain connects TRBV29-1 to TRBJ1-2, with a tentative D call TRBD1 (6 bases). This CDR3 is 14 amino acids long. Germline V gene data show CDR1 as SQVTM and CDR2 as ANQGSEA. Trimming stripped 7 bases from V and 7 bases from J, with 22 bases between. This chain's CDR3 is CSAAYYRDTLGYTF. CDR3 bases: TGCAGCGCGGCCTATTATAGGGACACCCTTGGCTACACCTTC.

V gene TRBV5-6 combines with J gene TRBJ1-2; D is uncertain. Germline-derived CDR1 and CDR2 are SGHDT and YYEEEE. The CDR3 consists of 16 residues. Between the trimmed V and J ends, which lost 0 bases and 2 bases, there was a span of 14 bases. CDR3 sequence: CASSLVGGEANYGYTF. The CDR3 region has the DNA TGTGCCAGCAGCTTGGTAGGCGGGGAGGCCAACTATGGCTACACCTTC.

The CDR3 protein is CASSWNPTSGRSYEQYF. For the CDR3, the DNA is TGTGCCAGCAGCTGGAACCCGACTAGCGGACGCTCCTACGAGCAGTACTTC. The rearrangement uses TRBV28 and TRBJ2-7; 9 bases align to TRBD2. The CDR3 length is 17 residues. Germline CDR1 and CDR2: MDHEN and SYDVKM. J gave up 0 bases and V 6 bases, and 12 bases lay outside the gene matches.

The chain uses TRBV28 and TRBJ1-2; D perhaps matches TRBD1 (5 bases). The CDR3 runs to 15 residues. V was clipped by 8 bases and J by 6 bases, with 22 bases between them. CDR1 and CDR2 from the germline V gene are MDHEN and SYDVKM. This CDR3 reads CASLAAAGHLNGYTF. The CDR3 DNA is TGTGCCAGCTTGGCCGCGGCCGGACATCTAAATGGCTACACCTTC.